This T cell receptor (beta chain) appears in the sequencing data of a study of blood T cells in healthy people across ages. Overall study results and limits: Because sorting was not performed, PBMCs prevented conclusive naive versus antigen-experienced comparison.

For the second PCR, which ran for about 7 to 11 cycles, a sample-barcoded 5' primer and a J-beta primer mix were used. Every cDNA was tagged by a template-switch adaptor with 12 random nucleotides. TCRdb reprocessed the 5' RACE reads with MiXCR, giving one entry per CDR3 protein. This table holds 1.8 million or so distinct CDR3 sequences, about two fifths found once. A note on this clonotype: Its antigen is currently unknown.

Germline lookup yields CDR1 SGDLS and CDR2 YYNGEE. V lost 7 bases to trimming and J lost 5 bases, with 15 bases between them. This CDR3 contains 13 residues. Specimen: blood. This clonotype was obtained from a human donor in good health. This chain links TRBV9 with TRBJ2-5; maybe TRBD2 (5 bases). CDR3 sequence reads: CASASGLDETQYF. The CDR3 region has the DNA TGTGCCAGCGCGAGCGGCCTGGATGAGACCCAGTACTTC.